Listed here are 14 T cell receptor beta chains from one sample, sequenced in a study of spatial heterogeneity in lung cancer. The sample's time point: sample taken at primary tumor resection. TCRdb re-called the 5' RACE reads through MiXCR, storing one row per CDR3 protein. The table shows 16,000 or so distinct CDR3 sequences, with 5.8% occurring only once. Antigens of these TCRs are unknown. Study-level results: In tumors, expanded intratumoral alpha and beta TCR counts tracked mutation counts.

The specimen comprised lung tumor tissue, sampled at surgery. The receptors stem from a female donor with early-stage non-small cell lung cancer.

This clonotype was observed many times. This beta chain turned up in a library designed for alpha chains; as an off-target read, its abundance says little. The CDR3 spells CASSPKTGGTANYGYTF. CDR3 nucleotides: TGTGCCAGCAGCCCCAAGACAGGGGGGACAGCTAACTATGGCTACACCTTC. J is TRBJ1-2 and V is TRBV3-1, with 9 bases lining up with TRBD1. The J segment lost 0 bases and the V segment lost 4 bases, leaving 9 bases of the junction unmatched. Germline V gene lookup returns CDR1 LGHDT and CDR2 YNNKEL (reference sequence). The CDR3 loop spans 17 amino acids.

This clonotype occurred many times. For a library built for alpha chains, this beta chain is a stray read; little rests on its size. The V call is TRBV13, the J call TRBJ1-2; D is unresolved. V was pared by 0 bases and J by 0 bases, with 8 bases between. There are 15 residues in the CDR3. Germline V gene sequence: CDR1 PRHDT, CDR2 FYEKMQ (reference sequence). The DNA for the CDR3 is TGTGCCAGCAGCTTAGGCGGAGTAACTAACTATGGCTACACCTTC. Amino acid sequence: CASSLGGVTNYGYTF.

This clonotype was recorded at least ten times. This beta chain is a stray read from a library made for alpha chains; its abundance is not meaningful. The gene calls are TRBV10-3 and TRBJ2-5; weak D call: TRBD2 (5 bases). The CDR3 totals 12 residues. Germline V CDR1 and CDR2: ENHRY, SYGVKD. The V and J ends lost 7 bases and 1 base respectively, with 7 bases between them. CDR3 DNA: TGTGCCATCACCAGCGGCCAAGAGACCCAGTACTTC. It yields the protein CAITSGQETQYF.

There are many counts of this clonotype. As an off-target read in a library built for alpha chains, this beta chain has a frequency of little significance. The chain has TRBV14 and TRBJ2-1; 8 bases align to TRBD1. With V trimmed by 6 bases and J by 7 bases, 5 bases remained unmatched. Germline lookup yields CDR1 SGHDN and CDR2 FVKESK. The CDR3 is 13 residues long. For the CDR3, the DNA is TGTGCCAGCAGGCGGACAGGGAGAAATGAGCAGTTCTTC. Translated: CASRRTGRNEQFF.

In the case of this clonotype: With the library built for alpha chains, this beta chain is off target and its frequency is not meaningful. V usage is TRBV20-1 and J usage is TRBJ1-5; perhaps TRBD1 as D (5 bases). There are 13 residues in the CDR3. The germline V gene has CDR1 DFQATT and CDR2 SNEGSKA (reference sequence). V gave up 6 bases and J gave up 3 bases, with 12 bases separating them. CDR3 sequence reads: CSASGTFNQPQHF. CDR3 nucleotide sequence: TGCAGTGCCAGCGGGACCTTCAATCAGCCCCAGCATTTT.

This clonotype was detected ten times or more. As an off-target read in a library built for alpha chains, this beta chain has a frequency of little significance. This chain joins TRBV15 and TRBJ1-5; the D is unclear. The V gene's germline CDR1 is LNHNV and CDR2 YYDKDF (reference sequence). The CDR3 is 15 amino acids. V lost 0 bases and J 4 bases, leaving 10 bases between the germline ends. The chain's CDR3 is CATSRDGQPNQPQHF. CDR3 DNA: TGTGCCACCAGCAGAGATGGGCAGCCTAATCAGCCCCAGCATTTT. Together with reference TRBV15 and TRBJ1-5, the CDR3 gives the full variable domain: DAMVIQNPRYQVTQFGKPVTLSCSQTLNHNVMYWYQQKSSQAPKLLFHYYDKDFNNEADTPDNFQSRRPNTSFCFLDIRSPGLGDTAMYLCATSRDGQPNQPQHFGDGTRLSIL.

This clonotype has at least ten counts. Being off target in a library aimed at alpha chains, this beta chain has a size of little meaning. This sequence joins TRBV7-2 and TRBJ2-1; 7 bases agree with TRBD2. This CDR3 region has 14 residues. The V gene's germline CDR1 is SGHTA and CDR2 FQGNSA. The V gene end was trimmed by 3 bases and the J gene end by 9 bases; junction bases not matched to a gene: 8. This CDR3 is CASSFGRIFGEQFF. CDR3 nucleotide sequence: TGTGCCAGCAGCTTCGGGAGGATCTTCGGTGAGCAGTTCTTC.

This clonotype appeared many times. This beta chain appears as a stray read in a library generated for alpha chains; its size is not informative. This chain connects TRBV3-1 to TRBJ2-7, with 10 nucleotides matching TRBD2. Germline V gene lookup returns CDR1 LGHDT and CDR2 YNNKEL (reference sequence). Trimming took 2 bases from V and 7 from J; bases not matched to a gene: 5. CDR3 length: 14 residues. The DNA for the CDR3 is TGTGCCAGCAGCCAACCGGGACTAGCGAGTGAGCAGTACTTC. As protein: CASSQPGLASEQYF.

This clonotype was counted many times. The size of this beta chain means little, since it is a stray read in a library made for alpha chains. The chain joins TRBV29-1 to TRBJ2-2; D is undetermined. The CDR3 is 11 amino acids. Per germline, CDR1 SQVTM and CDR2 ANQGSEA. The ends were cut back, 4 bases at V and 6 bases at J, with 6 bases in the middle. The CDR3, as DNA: TGCAGCGTTGCGGCTTCCGGGGAGCTGTTTTTT. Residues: CSVAASGELFF.

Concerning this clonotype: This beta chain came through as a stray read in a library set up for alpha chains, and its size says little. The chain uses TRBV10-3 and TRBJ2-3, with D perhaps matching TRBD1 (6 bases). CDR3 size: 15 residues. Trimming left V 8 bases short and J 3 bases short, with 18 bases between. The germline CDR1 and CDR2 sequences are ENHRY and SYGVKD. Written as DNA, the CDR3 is TGTGCCATCGGTACAGGGCAATTGGGTACAGATACGCAGTATTTT. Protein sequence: CAIGTGQLGTDTQYF.

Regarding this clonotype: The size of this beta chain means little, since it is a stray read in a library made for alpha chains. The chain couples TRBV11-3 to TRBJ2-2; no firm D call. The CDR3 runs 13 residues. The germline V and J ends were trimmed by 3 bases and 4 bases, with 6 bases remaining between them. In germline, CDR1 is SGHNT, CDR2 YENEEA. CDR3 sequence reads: CASSFAFTGELFF. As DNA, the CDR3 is TGTGCCAGCAGCTTTGCATTCACCGGGGAGCTGTTTTTT. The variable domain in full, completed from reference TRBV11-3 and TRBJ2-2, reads EAGVVQSPRYKIIEKKQPVAFWCNPISGHNTLYWYLQNLGQGPELLIRYENEEAVDDSQLPKDRFSAERLKGVDSTLKIQPAELGDSAVYLCASSFAFTGELFFGEGSRLTVL.

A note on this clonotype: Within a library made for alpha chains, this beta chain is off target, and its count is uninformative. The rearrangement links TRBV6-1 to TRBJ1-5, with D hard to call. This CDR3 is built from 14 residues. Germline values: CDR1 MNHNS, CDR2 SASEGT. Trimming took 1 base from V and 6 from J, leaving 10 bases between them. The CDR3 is CASSEGKGAQPQHF. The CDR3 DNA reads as TGTGCCAGCAGTGAAGGGAAGGGCGCTCAGCCCCAGCATTTT.

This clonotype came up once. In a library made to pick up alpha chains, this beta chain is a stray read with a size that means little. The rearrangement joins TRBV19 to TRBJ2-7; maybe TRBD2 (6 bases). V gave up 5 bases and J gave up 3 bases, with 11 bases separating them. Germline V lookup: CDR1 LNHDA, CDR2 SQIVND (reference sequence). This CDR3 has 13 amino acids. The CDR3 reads CASSYKTSYEQYF. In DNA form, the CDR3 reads TGTGCCAGTAGTTACAAGACTAGCTACGAGCAGTACTTC.

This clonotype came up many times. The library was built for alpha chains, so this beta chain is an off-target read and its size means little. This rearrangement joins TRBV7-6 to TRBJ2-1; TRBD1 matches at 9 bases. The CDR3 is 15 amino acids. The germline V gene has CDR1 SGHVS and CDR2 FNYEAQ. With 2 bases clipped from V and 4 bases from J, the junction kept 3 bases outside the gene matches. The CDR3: CASSLRDREYNEQFF. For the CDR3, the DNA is TGTGCCAGCAGCTTACGGGACAGGGAGTACAATGAGCAGTTCTTC.